At least ten counts were recorded for the clone carrying this T cell receptor beta chain. Its target is unknown. Germline V gene lookup returns CDR1 MNHNY and CDR2 SVGAGI (reference sequence). The CDR3 loop spans 11 amino acids. V lost 4 bases to trimming and J lost 8 bases, with 6 bases between them. Whole blood was used without fractionation, so all unsorted peripheral T cells were included. The source of the sample is a study of HIV-infected patients and healthy controls. Study observations and caveats: Size-matched repertoire data failed to replicate the apparent Gini index recovery after therapy in HIV-infected patients. MAIT alpha-chain CDR3s were frequent in healthy controls, depleted in HIV+. CMV-associated CDR3s mostly grew nonsignificantly during therapy, while HIV-associated CDR3s declined significantly.

cDNA was made from about 500 ng RNA using alpha and beta constant primers. Each of the alpha and beta chains got its own library through chain-specific third strand synthesis with indices. Using its own MiXCR run on the 5' RACE reads, TCRdb lists one record per CDR3 protein. The profile covers some 20,000 distinct CDR3 sequences, with 12% appearing a single time and 11% taken by the ten largest. Material: blood. The sequence was collected from an adult in good health. The chain links TRBV6-6 to TRBJ2-1; no clear D gene. In DNA, the CDR3 is TGTGCCAGCAGTTTTTTCCATGAGCAGTTCTTC. It codes for CASSFFHEQFF.